A selection of T cell receptor beta chains follows, all from one sample in a study of T cell responses to AZD1222 COVID-19 vaccine. Libraries were prepared by immunoSEQ multiplex PCR; TCRdb keeps only in-frame clonotypes and omits some of them. Of around 200,000 clones in the sample, 85% to 95% were seen once. The starting material was peripheral blood, obtained 28 days after the second AZD1222 dose. The source is an adult who received the AZD1222 COVID-19 vaccine. Both conserved end residues are part of each CDR3. D genes are given only for firm matches. The listing skips clone size in some rows; elsewhere it reads once, few, many or a size class.

>TRBJ2-5|.|TRBV7-9|TRBD1
TGTGCCAGCAGCTTAGGGGACAGGGGGCTTGAGACCCAGTACTTC
CASSLGDRGLETQYF
>TRBJ2-7|.|TRBV2|.
TGTGCCAGCAGTGTTGAGAGGGAATCCTACGAGCAGTACTTC
CASSVERESYEQYF
>TRBJ2-7|few|TRBV5-1|.
TGCGCCAGCAGCTTGTGGGCAGGGCCCCCCTACGAGCAGTACTTC
CASSLWAGPPYEQYF
>TRBJ1-1|.|TRBV27|TRBD1
TGTGCCAGCAGAAGGCAGGGGGCTAACACTGAAGCTTTCTTT
CASRRQGANTEAFF
>TRBJ1-1|.|TRBV5-1|.
TGCGCCAGCAGCTTGGAGGTCAACTCGGTCATGAACACTGAAGCTTTCTTT
CASSLEVNSVMNTEAFF
>TRBJ2-1|once|TRBV4-1|TRBD2
TGCGCCAGCAGCCAAGACCCGCGGGGGGCCACCTACAATGAGCAGTTCTTC
CASSQDPRGATYNEQFF
>TRBJ1-5|.|TRBV5-8|.
TGTGCCAGCAGCAACCAACAGGGCTCCCCTATTTATAGCAATCAGCCCCAGCATTTT
CASSNQQGSPIYSNQPQHF
>TRBJ2-3|once|TRBV7-6|.
TGTGCCAGCAGCTTAGGCACGTACACAGATACGCAGTATTTT
CASSLGTYTDTQYF
>TRBJ1-6|.|TRBV27|.
TGTGCCAGCAGTCTCGGGGGCTCGGGGGGTTCACCCCTCCACTTT
CASSLGGSGGSPLHF
>TRBJ1-6|.|TRBV28|.
TGTGCCAGCAGGACGATGGGGTCACCCCTCCACTTT
CASRTMGSPLHF
>TRBJ1-1|once|TRBV9|TRBD1
TGTGCCAGCAGCCCTAGAGGGACAGCGAACACTGAAGCTTTCTTT
CASSPRGTANTEAFF
>TRBJ1-1|.|TRBV19|.
TGTGCCAGTAGTATAAGAGGGAACACTGAAGCTTTCTTT
CASSIRGNTEAFF
>TRBJ1-4|.|TRBV18|.
TGTGCCAGCTCACCACCCGGGAACGAGGAAAAACTGTTTTTT
CASSPPGNEEKLFF
>TRBJ1-5|.|TRBV6-6|.
TGTGCCAGCAGAACGCCTGGACAGAACAATCAGCCCCAGCATTTT
CASRTPGQNNQPQHF
>TRBJ1-2|.|TRBV27|TRBD1
TGTGCCAGCAGTTTTTCCGGACAGGGGGACTACACCTTC
CASSFSGQGDYTF
>TRBJ1-5|once|TRBV9|TRBD1
TGTGCCAGCAGCGTAGGACAGGGGGCAGATCAGCCCCAGCATTTT
CASSVGQGADQPQHF
>TRBJ2-1|.|TRBV29-1|.
TGCAGCGTGGGGAGGGGGTCTAGCCTCGATGAGCAGTTCTTC
CSVGRGSSLDEQFF
>TRBJ2-3|.|TRBV19|.
TGTGCCCGCGCCCGCGACCGGGGGGCGGATACGCAGTATTTT
CARARDRGADTQYF
>TRBJ2-3|.|TRBV9|TRBD2
TGTGCCAGCAGCACTAACCCTAGCGGGAGTCCAGATACGCAGTATTTT
CASSTNPSGSPDTQYF
>TRBJ2-1|once|TRBV12-3/TRBV12-4|.
TGTGCCAGCAGTAACAGGTACAATGAGCAGTTCTTC
CASSNRYNEQFF
>TRBJ1-6|.|TRBV19|.
TGTGCCAGTAGTATAGATTCTTTGACGGCCCGGCACAATTCACCCCTCCACTTT
CASSIDSLTARHNSPLHF
>TRBJ1-4|once|TRBV2|.
TGTGCCAGCAGATACGGGCGCGGCACTAATGAAAAACTGTTTTTT
CASRYGRGTNEKLFF
>TRBJ1-1|.|TRBV19|.
TGTGCCAGTAGTATCGTGGGGGCTGGGGAAGCTTTCTTT
CASSIVGAGEAFF
>TRBJ2-1|.|TRBV19|.
TGTGCCAGTAGTGTGGGCTCGAGCTCCTACAATGAGCAGTTCTTC
CASSVGSSSYNEQFF
>TRBJ1-6|.|TRBV2|TRBD1
TGTGCCAGCAGTGAAGCGGGACAGGCGAATAATTCACCCCTCCACTTT
CASSEAGQANNSPLHF
>TRBJ1-2|.|TRBV5-5|.
TGTGCCAGCAGCCCGAACCAGGGAAGAGGTGGCTACACCTTC
CASSPNQGRGGYTF
>TRBJ1-2|.|TRBV19|.
TGTGCCAGTTCCGGGCAGGGGCGTAACTATGGCTACACCTTC
CASSGQGRNYGYTF
>TRBJ1-2|.|TRBV7-9|.
TGTGCCAGCAGCTCCGCGAGTGAGGCCGCGGATGGCTACACCTTC
CASSSASEAADGYTF